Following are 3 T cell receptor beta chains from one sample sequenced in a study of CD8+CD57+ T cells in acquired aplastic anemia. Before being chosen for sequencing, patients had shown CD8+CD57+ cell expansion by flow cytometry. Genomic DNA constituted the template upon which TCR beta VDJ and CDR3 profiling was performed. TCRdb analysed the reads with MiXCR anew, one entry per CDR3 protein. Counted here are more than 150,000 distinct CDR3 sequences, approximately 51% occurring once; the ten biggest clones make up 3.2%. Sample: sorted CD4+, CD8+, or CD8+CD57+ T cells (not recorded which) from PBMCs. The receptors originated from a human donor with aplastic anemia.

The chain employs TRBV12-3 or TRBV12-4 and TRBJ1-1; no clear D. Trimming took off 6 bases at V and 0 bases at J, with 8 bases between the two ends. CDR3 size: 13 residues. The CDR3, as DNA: TGTGCCAGCAGCCGTGACATGAACACTGAAGCTTTCTTT. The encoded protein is CASSRDMNTEAFF.

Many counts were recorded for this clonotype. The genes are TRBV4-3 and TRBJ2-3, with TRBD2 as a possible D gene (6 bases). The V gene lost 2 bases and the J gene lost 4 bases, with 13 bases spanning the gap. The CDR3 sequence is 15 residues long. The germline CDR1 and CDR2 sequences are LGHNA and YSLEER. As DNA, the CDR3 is TGCGCCAGCAGCCAACGGGGGAAGGGGTCAGATACGCAGTATTTT. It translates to CASSQRGKGSDTQYF.

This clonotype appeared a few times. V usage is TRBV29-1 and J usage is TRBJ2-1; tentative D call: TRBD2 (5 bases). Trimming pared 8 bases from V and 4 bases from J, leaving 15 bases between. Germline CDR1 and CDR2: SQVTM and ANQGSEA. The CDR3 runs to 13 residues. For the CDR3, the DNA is TGCAGCCCTATCACGGCGGGTTACAATGAGCAGTTCTTC. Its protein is CSPITAGYNEQFF.